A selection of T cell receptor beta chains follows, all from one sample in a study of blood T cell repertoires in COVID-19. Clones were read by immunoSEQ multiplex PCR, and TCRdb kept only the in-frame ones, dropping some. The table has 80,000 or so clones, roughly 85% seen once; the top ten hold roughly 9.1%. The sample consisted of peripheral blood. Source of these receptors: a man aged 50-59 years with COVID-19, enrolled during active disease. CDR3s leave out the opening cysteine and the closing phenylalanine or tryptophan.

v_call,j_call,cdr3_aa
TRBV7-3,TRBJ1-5,ASSPGQGQPQH
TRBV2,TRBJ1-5,ASSEEQPGLSSNQPQH
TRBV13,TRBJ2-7,ATKAGVGESYEQY
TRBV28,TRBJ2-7,ASSLAGQTYEQY
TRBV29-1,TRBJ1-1,SVGTGWRMNTEAF
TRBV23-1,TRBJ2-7,ASSKGVQY
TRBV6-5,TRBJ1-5,ASSQGQPQH
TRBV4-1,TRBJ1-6,ASSHLRQVSNGNSPLH
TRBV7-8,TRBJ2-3,ASSLERQKSSAQY
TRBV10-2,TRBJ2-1,ASSRTGGYNEQF
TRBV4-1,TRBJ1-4,ASSQQGQSNEKLF
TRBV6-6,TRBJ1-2,ASSYSEVSNYGYT
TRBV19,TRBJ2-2,ASSAQTLWREVSAGELF
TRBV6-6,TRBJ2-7,ASTSAGSYEQY
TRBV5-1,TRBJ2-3,ASSFQGATSTDTQY
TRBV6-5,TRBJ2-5,ASAPPGQGPETQY
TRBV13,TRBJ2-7,ASSQVAGVGEQY
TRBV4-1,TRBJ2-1,ASSQEGLAGTYNEQF
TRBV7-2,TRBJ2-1,ASRTGGLPLNEQF
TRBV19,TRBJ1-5,ASSLDNGGNQPQH
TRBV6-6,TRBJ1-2,ASSYSSDSHDGYT
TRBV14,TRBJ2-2,ASSQGPNTGELF
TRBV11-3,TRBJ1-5,ASNPEGGKGYSNQPQH
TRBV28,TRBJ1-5,ASSTGGAVYQPQH
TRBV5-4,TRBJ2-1,ASSLARGLAKNEQF
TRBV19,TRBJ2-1,ASSIMGLAGVAGPF
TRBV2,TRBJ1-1,ATSWEDLVGEAF
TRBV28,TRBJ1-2,ASSYRQQLRDGYT
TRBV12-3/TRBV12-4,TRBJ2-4,ASSLGDSIQY
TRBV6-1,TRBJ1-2,ASSEWRPEGSYT
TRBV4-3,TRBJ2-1,ASSQDDVGRDEQF
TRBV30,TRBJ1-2,AWSSTTTGGYT
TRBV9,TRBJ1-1,ASSVGEQNTEAF
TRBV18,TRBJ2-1,ASSSQGYDEQF
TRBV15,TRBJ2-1,ATSRERAGVSYNEQF
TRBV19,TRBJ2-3,ASSTRDIVIDTQY
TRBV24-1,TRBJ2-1,ATSDTPTGAGGSRWNEQF
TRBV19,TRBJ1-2,ASAGRANYGYT